The clone carrying this T cell receptor (beta chain) has only a few counts. Trimming at V came to 5 bases and at J to 9 bases, leaving 5 bases not matched to a gene. Germline V gene lookup returns CDR1 SGHAT and CDR2 FQNNGV. The CDR3 has 13 amino acids. Sequencing used immunoSEQ multiplex PCR; TCRdb keeps in-frame clones, though not all of them. The sample shows approximately 360,000 clones, around 90% of them seen only once. The data originate from a study of blood T cell repertoires in COVID-19. Sequenced material: peripheral blood. This TCR derives from a man between 18 and 35 years old with active or convalescent COVID-19. The chain couples TRBV11-2 to TRBJ2-1; 9 bases fit TRBD2. The chain's CDR3 is CASSNVRGGEQFF. The CDR3 DNA is TGTGCCAGCAGCAACGTGCGGGGGGGTGAGCAGTTCTTC.